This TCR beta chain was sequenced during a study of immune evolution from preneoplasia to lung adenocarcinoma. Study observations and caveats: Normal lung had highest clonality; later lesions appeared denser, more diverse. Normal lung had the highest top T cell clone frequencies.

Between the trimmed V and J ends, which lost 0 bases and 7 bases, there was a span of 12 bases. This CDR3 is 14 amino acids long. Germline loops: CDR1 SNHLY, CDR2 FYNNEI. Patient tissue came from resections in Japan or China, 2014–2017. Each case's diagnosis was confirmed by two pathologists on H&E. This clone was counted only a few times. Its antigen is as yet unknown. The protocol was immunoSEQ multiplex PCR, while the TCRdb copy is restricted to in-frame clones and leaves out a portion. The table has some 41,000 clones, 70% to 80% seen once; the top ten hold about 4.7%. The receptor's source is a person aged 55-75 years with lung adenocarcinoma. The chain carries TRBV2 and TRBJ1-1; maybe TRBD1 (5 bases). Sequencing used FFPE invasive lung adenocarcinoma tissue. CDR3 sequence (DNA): TGTGCCAGCAGTGAAGCGGGGGGAGTGATTGAAGCTTTCTTT. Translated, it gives CASSEAGGVIEAFF. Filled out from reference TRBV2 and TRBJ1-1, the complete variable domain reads EPEVTQTPSHQVTQMGQEVILRCVPISNHLYFYWYRQILGQKVEFLVSFYNNEISEKSEIFDDQFSVERPDGSNFTLKIRSTKLEDSAMYFCASSEAGGVIEAFFGQGTRLTVV.